This TCR beta chain is from a study of cytomegalovirus exposure and HLA in healthy donors. Study-level findings and limits: Listed as cytomegalovirus-associated were 150 to 200 TCR beta chains. Reports indicated that the classifier achieved high specificity and sensitivity in diagnosing cytomegalovirus status.

Germline V lookup: CDR1 LNHDA, CDR2 SQIVND (reference sequence). V lost 1 base and J lost 6, with 16 bases in between. The CDR3 spans 16 residues. TCRdb keeps only in-frame clones here, not all; method: immunoSEQ multiplex PCR. In the table there are some 140,000 clones, around 88% of which are singletons. With regard to this clone: The antigen remains unidentified.

From the roughly 110-subject validation cohort, which was separate from the roughly 700-subject first cohort, the donors were drawn. The V gene is TRBV19, the J gene TRBJ1-5, with a weak D call TRBD1 (6 bases). The sequencing input was PBMCs. The receptor comes from a man aged 18 to 30 in good health and CMV-seropositive. CDR3 amino acids: CASSIAPGEGGQPQHF. CDR3 DNA sequence: TGTGCCAGTAGTATAGCCCCAGGGGAGGGGGGTCAGCCCCAGCATTTT.